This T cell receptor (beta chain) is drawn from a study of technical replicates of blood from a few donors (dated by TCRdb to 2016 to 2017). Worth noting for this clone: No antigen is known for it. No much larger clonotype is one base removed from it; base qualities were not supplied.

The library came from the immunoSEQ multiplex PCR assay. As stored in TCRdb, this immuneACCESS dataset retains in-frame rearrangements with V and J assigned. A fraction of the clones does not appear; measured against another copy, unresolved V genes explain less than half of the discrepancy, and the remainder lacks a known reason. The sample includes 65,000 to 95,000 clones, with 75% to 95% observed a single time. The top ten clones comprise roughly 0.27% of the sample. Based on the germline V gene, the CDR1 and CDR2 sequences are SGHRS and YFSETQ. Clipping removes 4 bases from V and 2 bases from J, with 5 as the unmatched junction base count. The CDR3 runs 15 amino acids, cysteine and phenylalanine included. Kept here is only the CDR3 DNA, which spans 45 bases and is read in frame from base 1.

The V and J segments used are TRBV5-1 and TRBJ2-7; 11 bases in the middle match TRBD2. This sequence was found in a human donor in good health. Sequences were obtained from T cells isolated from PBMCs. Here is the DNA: TGCGCCAGCAGCACAGCGGGACTAGCGGCCTACGAGCAGTACTTC. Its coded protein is CASSTAGLAAYEQYF.